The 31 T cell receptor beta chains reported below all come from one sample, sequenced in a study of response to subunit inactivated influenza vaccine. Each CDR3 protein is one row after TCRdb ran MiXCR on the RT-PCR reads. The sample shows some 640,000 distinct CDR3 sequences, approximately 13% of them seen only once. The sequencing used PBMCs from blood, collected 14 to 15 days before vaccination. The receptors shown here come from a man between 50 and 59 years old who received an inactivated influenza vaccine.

The CDR3 region is CASSSTGKPSYEQYF. CDR3 coding DNA: TGTGCCAGCAGTTCTACAGGAAAGCCCTCCTACGAGCAGTACTTC. The gene calls are TRBV28 and TRBJ2-7, with D maybe TRBD1 (5 bases). Germline V gene sequence: CDR1 MDHEN, CDR2 SYDVKM. The V end was cut by 4 bases, the J end by 0 bases, with 13 bases between. This CDR3 spans 15 amino acids.

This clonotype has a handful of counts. CDR3 amino acids: CATSEPPTNYGYTF. The CDR3 DNA follows: TGTGCCACCAGTGAGCCGCCTACTAACTATGGCTACACCTTC. This chain links TRBV24-1 with TRBJ1-2; D is ambiguous. Germline values: CDR1 KGHDR, CDR2 SFDVKD. This CDR3 comprises 14 residues. The germline V and J ends were trimmed by 4 bases and 0 bases, with 8 bases remaining between them.

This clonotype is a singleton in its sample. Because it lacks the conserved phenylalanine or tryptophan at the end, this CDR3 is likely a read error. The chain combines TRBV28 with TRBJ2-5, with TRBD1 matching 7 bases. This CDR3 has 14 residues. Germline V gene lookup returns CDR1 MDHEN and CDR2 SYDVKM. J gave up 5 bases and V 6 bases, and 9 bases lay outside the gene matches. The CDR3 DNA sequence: TGTGCCAGCAGCTACAGGGGCTCGGGGGAGACCCAGTACCTC. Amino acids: CASSYRGSGETQYL.

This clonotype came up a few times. The CDR3 nucleotides read TGTGCCAGCAGACTCGAGGCGTTTACCTACGAGCAGTACTTC. Translation: CASRLEAFTYEQYF. V and J are TRBV6-6 and TRBJ2-7, with no clear D. With 6 bases removed from V and 2 bases from J, the gap between germline ends came to 14 bases. CDR3 length: 14 amino acids. Germline V gives CDR1 MNHNY, CDR2 SVGAGI (reference sequence).

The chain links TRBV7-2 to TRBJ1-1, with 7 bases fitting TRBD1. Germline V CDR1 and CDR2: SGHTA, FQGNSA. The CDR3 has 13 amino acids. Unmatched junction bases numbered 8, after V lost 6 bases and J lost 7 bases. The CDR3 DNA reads TGTGCCAGCAGTAGACAGGGAATCAGTGAAGCTTTCTTT. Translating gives CASSRQGISEAFF. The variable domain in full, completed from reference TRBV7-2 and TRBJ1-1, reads GAGVSQSPSNKVTEKGKDVELRCDPISGHTALYWYRQSLGQGLEFLIYFQGNSAPDKSGLPSDRFSAERTGGSVSTLTIQRTQQEDSAVYLCASSRQGISEAFFGQGTRLTVV.

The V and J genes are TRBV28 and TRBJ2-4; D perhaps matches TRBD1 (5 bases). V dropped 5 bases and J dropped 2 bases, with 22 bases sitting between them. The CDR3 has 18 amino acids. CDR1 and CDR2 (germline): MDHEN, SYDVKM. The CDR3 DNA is TGTGCCAGCAGTGCCGCCCCACTGGGGCACAAATCCAAAAACATTCAGTACTTC. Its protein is CASSAAPLGHKSKNIQYF. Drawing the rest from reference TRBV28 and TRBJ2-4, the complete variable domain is DVKVTQSSRYLVKRTGEKVFLECVQDMDHENMFWYRQDPGLGLRLIYFSYDVKMKEKGDIPEGYSVSREKKERFSLILESASTNQTSMYLCASSAAPLGHKSKNIQYFGAGTRLSVL.

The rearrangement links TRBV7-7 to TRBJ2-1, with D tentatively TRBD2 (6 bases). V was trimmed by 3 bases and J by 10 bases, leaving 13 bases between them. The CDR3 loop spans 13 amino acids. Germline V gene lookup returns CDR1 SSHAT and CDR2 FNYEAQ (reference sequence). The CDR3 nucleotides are TGTGCCAGCAGCTTGAGGTCGGAGGGGGAGCAGTTCTTC. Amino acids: CASSLRSEGEQFF.

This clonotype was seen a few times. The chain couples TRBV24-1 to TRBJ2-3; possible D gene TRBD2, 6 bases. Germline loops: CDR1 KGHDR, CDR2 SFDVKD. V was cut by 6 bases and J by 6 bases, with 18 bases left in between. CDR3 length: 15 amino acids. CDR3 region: CATSSPGLSRDTQYF. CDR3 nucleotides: TGTGCCACCAGTTCCCCGGGACTGTCAAGGGATACGCAGTATTTT.

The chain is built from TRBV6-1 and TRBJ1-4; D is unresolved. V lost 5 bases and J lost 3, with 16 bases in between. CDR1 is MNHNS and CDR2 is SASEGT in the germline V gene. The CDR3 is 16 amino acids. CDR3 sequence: CASSRGPSIANEKLFF. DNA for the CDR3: TGTGCCAGCAGTCGAGGACCCTCCATAGCTAATGAAAAACTGTTTTTT.

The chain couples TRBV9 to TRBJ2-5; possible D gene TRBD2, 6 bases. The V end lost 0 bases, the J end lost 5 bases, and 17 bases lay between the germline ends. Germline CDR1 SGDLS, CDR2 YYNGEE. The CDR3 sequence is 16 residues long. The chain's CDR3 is CASSVGPRTEGETQYF. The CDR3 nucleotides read TGTGCCAGCAGCGTAGGGCCTCGGACGGAGGGGGAGACCCAGTACTTC.

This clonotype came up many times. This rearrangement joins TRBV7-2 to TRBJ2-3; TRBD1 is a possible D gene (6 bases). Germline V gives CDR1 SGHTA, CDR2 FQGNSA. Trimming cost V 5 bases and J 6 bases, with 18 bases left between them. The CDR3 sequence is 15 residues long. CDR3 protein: CASSPGTLPTDTQYF. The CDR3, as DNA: TGTGCCAGCAGCCCGGGGACACTCCCCACCGATACGCAGTATTTT.

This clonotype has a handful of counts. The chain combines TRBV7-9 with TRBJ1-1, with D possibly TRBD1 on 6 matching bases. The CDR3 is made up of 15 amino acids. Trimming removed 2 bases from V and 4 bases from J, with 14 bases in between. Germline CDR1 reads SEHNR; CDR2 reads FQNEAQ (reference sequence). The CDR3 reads CASSLSYRESTEAFF. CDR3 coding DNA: TGTGCCAGCAGCTTAAGCTACAGGGAGAGCACTGAAGCTTTCTTT.

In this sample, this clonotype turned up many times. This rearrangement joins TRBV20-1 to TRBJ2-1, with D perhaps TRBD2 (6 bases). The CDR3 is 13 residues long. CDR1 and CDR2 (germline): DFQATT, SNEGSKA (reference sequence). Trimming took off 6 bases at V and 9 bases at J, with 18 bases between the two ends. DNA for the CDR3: TGCAGTGCCCCGGCGGCTAGCGTCGGTGAGCAGTTCTTC. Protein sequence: CSAPAASVGEQFF.

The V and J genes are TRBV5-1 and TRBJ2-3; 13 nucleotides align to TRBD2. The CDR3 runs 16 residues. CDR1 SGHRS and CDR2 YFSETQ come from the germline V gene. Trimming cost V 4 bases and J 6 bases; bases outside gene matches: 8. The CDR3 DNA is TGCGCCAGCAGCCTTAAGACTAGCGGGGGGTCGGATACGCAGTATTTT. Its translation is CASSLKTSGGSDTQYF.

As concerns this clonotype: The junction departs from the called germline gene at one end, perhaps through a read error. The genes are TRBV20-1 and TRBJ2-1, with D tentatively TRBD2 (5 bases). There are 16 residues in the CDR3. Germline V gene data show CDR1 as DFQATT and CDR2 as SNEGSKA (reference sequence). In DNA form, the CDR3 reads TGCAGTGCCAGAGATCTAGCATTGTGGCCCTACAATGAGCAGTTCTTC. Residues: CSARDLALWPYNEQFF.

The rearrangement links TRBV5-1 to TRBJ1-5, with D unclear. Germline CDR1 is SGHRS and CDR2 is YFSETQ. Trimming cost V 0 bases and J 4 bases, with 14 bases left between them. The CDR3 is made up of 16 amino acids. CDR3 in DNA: TGCGCCAGCAGCTTGGGGGGAGGCCCACCTAATCAGCCCCAGCATTTT. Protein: CASSLGGGPPNQPQHF.

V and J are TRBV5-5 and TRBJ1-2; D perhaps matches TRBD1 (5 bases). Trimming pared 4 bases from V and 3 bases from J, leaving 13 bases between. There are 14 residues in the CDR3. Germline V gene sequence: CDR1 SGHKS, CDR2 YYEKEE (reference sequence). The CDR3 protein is CASSRRDDYYGYTF. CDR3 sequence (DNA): TGTGCCAGCAGCCGCCGGGACGATTACTATGGCTACACCTTC.

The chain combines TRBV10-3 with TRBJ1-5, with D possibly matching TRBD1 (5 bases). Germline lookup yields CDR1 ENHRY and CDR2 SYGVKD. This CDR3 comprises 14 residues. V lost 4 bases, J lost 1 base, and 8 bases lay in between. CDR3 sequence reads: CAISVGGSNQPQHF. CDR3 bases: TGTGCCATCAGTGTGGGGGGAAGCAATCAGCCCCAGCATTTT.

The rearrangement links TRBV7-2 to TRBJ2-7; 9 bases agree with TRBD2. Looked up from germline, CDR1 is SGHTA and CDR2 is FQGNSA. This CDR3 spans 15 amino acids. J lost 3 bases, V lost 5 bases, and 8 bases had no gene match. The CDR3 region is CASSLYPSGIYEQYF. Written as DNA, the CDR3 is TGTGCCAGCAGCCTTTATCCTAGCGGGATCTACGAGCAGTACTTC.

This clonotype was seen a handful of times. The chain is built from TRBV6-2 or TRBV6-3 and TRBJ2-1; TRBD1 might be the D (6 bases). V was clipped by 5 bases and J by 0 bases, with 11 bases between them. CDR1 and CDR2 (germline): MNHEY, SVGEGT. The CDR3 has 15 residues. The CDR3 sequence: CASSGGPYSYNEQFF. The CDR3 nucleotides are TGTGCCAGCAGTGGGGGCCCCTACTCCTACAATGAGCAGTTCTTC.

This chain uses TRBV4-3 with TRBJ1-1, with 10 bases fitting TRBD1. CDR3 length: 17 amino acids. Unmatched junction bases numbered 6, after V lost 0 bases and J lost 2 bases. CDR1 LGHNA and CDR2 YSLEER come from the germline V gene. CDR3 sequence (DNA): TGCGCCAGCAGCCAAGAATGGGACAGGGGACTTAACACTGAAGCTTTCTTT. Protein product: CASSQEWDRGLNTEAFF.

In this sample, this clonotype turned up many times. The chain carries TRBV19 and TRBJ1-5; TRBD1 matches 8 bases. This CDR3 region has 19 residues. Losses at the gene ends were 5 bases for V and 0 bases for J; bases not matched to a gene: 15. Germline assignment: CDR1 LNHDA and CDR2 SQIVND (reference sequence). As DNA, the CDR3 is TGTGCCAGTAGTGGTGAAAGGACAGGGTCCTACTATAGCAATCAGCCCCAGCATTTT. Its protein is CASSGERTGSYYSNQPQHF.

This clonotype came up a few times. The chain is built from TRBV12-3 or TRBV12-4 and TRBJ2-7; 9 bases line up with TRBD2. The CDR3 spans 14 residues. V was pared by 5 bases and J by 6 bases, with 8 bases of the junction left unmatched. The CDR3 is CASSRLAARGEQYF. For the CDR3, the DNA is TGTGCCAGCAGTCGACTAGCGGCAAGGGGCGAGCAGTACTTC.

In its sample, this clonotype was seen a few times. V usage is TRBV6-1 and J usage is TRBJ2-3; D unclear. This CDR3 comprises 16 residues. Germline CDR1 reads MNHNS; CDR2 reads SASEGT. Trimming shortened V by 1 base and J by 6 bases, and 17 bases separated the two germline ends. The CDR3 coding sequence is TGTGCCAGCAGTGAAGAAAGCAGGCGCCCTGTGGATACGCAGTATTTT. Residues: CASSEESRRPVDTQYF.

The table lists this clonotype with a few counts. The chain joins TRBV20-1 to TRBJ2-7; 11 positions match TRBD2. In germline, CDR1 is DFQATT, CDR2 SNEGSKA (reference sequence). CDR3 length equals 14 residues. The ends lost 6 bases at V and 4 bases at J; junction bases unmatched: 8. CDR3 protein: CSADLTSGGYEQYF. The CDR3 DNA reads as TGCAGTGCCGACCTTACTAGCGGGGGATACGAGCAGTACTTC.

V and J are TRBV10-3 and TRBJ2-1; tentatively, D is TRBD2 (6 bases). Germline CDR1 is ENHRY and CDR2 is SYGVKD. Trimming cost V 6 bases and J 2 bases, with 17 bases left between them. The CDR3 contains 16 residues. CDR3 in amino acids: CAISWARGTTYNEQFF. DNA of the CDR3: TGTGCCATCAGCTGGGCTCGCGGGACGACCTACAATGAGCAGTTCTTC.

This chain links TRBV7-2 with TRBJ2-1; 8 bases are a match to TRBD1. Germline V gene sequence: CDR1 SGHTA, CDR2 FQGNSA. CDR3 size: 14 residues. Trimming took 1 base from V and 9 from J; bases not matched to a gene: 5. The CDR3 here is CASSLVWTGSEQFF. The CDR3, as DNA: TGTGCCAGCAGCTTAGTGTGGACAGGGAGTGAGCAGTTCTTC.

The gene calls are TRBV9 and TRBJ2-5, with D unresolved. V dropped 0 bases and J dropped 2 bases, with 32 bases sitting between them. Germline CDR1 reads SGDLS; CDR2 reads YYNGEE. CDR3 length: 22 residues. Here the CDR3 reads CASSVGLRSSPQAYFRQETQYF. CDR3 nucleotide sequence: TGTGCCAGCAGCGTAGGCCTCCGATCCTCCCCCCAGGCTTATTTCCGTCAAGAGACCCAGTACTTC.

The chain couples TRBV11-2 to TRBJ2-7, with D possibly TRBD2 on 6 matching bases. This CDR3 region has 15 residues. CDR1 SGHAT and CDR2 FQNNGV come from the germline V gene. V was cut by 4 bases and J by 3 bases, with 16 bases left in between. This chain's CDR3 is CASSSFSEGLYEQYF. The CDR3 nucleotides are TGTGCCAGCAGCTCCTTCTCGGAGGGCCTCTACGAGCAGTACTTC.

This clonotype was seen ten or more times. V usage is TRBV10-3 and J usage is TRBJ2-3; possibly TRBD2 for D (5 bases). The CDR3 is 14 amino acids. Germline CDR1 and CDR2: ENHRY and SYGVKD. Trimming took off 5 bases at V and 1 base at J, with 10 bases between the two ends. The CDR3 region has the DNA TGTGCCATCAGTACCCCACTAGGCACAGATACGCAGTATTTT. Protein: CAISTPLGTDTQYF.

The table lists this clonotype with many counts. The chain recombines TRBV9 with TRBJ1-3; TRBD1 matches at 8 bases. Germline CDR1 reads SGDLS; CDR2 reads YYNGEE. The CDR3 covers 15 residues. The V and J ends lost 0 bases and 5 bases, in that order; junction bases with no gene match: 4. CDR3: CASSVEAGGRNTIYF. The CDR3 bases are TGTGCCAGCAGCGTAGAAGCAGGGGGCCGAAACACCATATATTTT.